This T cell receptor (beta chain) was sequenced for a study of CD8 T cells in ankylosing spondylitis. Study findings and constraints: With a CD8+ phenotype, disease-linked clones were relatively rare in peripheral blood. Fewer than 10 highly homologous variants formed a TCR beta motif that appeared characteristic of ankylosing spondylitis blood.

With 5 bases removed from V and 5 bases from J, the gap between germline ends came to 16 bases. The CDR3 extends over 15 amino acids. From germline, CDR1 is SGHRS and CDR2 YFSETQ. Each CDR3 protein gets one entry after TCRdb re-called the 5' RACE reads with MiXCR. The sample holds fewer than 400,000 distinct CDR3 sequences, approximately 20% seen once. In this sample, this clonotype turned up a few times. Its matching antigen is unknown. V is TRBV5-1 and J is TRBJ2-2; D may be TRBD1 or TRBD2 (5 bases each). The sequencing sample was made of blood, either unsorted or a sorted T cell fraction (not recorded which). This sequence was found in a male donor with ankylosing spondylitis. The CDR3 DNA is TGCGCCAGCAGGCCCGGGACCCAATCGACCGGGGAGCTGTTTTTT. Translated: CASRPGTQSTGELFF.